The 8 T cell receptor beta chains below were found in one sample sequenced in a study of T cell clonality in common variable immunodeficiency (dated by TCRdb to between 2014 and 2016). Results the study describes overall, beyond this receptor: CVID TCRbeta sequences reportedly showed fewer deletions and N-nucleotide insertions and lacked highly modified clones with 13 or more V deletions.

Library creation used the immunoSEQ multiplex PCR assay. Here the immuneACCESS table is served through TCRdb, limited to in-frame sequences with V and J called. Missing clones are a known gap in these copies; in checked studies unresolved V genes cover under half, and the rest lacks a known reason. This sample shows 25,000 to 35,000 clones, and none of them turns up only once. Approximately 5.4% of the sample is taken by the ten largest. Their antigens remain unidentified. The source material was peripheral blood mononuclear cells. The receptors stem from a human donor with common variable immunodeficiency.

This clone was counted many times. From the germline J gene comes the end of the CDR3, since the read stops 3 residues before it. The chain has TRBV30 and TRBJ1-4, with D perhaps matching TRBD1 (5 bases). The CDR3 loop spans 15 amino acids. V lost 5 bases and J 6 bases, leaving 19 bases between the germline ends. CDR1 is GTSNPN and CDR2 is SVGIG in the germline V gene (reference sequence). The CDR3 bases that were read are TGTGCCTGGGACCCTGGGGCTTACGCTGATGAAAAA. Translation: CAWDPGAYADEK. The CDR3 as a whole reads CAWDPGAYADEKLFF.

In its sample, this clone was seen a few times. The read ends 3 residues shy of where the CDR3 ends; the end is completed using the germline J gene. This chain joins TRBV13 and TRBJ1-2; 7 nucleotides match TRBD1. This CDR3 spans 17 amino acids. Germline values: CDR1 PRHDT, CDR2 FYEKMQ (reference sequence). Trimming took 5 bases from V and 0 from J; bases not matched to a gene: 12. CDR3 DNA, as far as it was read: TGTGCCAGCAGCCCCACAGGGGACCACCCCACTAACTATGGC. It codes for CASSPTGDHPTNYG. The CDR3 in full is CASSPTGDHPTNYGYTF.

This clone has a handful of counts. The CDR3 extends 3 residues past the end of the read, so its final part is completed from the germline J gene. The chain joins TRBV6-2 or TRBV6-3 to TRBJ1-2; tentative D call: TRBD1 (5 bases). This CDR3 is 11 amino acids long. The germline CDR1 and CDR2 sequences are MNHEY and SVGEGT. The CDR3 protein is CASSRRTGYTF. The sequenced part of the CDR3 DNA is TGTGCCAGCAGCCGGAGGACAGGC.

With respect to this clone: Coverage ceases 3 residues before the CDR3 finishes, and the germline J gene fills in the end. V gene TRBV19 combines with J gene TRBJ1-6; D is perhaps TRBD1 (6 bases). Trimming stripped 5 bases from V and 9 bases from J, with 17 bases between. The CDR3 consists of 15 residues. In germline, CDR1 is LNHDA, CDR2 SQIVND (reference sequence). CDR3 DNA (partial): TGTGCCAGTAGTGAGGTGTCGGGGGGCGTTTCACCC. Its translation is CASSEVSGGVSP. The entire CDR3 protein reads CASSEVSGGVSPLHF.

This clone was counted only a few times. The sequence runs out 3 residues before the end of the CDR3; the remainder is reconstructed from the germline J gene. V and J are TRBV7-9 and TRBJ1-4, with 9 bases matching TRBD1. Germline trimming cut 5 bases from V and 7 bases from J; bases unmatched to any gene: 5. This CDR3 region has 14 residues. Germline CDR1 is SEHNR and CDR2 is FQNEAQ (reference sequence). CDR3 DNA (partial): TGTGCCAGCAGCCAAACAGGGGGCTTTGAAAAA. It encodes CASSQTGGFEK. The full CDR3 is CASSQTGGFEKLFF.

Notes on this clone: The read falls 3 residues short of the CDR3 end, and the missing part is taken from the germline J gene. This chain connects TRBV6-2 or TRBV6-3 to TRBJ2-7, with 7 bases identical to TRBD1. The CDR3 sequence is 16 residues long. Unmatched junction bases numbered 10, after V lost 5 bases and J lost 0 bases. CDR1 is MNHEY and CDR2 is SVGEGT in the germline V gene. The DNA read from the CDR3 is TGTGCCAGCAGTCGCCCGACAGGGAAATCCTCCTACGAG. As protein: CASSRPTGKSSYE. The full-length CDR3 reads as CASSRPTGKSSYEQYF.

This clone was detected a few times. Incomplete CDR3 DNA: TGTGCCAGTAGTCCATACCAGGGGGTCTACGAG. This translates into CASSPYQGVYE. The full CDR3 is CASSPYQGVYEQYF. The chain combines TRBV19 with TRBJ2-7, with 7 bases lining up with TRBD1. The CDR3 end lies 3 residues beyond the end of the read and is filled in from the germline J gene. This CDR3 comprises 14 residues. Germline V CDR1 and CDR2: LNHDA, SQIVND (reference sequence). V dropped 5 bases and J dropped 3; count of bases not matched to a gene: 7.

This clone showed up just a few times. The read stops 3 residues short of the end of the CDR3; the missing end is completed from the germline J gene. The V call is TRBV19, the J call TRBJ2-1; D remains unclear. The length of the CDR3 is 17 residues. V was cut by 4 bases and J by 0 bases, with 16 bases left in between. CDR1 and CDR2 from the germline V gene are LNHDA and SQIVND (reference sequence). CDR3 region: CASSRPGSASSYNEQFF. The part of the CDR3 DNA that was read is TGTGCCAGTAGTAGACCCGGATCAGCTAGCTCCTACAATGAG. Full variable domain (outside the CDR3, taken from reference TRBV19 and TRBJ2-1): DGGITQSPKYLFRKEGQNVTLSCEQNLNHDAMYWYRQDPGQGLRLIYYSQIVNDFQKGDIAEGYSVSREKKESFPLTVTSAQKNPTAFYLCASSRPGSASSYNEQFFGPGTRLTVL.